A selection of T cell receptor beta chains follows, all from one sample in a study of identical twins. TCRdb itself ran the 5' RACE reads through MiXCR, one entry per CDR3 protein. Among about 520,000 distinct CDR3 sequences, roughly a fifth were seen once, and the ten largest hold 0.75% to 0.95%. The same data also went into a second study, on T cells expressing NK-cell markers.

Sequenced material: CD4+ T cells sorted from blood. These receptors were collected from a woman aged 18-30 years in good health. Each CDR3 is given with its conserved first and last residue. Each record gives: CDR3 length, V gene, J gene, CDR3 protein.

>16|TRBV12-3/TRBV12-4|TRBJ1-3
CASKTNREGGRNTIYF
>13|TRBV12-3/TRBV12-4|TRBJ1-2
CASSFSGTDGYTF
>13|TRBV12-3/TRBV12-4|TRBJ2-3
CASSLVSADTQYF
>14|TRBV5-1|TRBJ1-1
CASSLTDMNTEAFF
>18|TRBV11-1|TRBJ2-3
CASTRLAGGSWGTDTQYF
>16|TRBV25-1|TRBJ2-7
CASSESGGATSYEQYF
>12|TRBV20-1|TRBJ2-7
CSARASEYEQYF
>17|TRBV29-1|TRBJ2-7
CSVRRDETKFGRYEQYF
>16|TRBV9|TRBJ1-2
CASSISRDSQSYGYTF
>14|TRBV7-9|TRBJ2-3
CASSFGVVTDTQYF
>13|TRBV3-1|TRBJ1-1
CASSLAAPQTAFF
>16|TRBV7-2|TRBJ2-5
CASSLDPLAGAETQYF
>15|TRBV9|TRBJ1-4
CASSVGPQNSEKLFF
>15|TRBV20-1|TRBJ2-7
CSASTGRGTRNEQYF
>13|TRBV20-1|TRBJ1-2
CSALPRGNYGYTF
>15|TRBV6-5|TRBJ2-1
CASSYSSGSYNEQFF
>15|TRBV5-1|TRBJ2-5
CASSRVGGDGETQYF
>14|TRBV12-3/TRBV12-4|TRBJ1-6
CASSPGHYNSPLHF
>15|TRBV12-3/TRBV12-4|TRBJ2-2
CASSRTSGNTGELFF
>14|TRBV7-3|TRBJ2-2
CASSLRRGAGELFF
>15|TRBV6-2/TRBV6-3|TRBJ2-2
CASSYLGGSTGELFF
>15|TRBV28|TRBJ1-1
CASIRADLMNTEAFF
>15|TRBV6-1|TRBJ2-7
CASSPARTGRGEQYF
>15|TRBV27|TRBJ1-5
CATRRDSYSNQPQHF
>16|TRBV16|TRBJ1-5
CASSQSRQGINQPQHF
>18|TRBV6-1|TRBJ2-5
CASSPWETSGRGRETQYF